This T cell receptor (beta chain) was sequenced for a study of molecular identifiers for immune sequencing clone quantification (dated by TCRdb to the late 2010s). For the study in its entirety: For a replicate experiment, RNA from around 20,000 or 100,000 naive CD8 T cells was divided into five aliquots, of which four were sequenced. This methods study used CD8 T cells to benchmark TCR RNA copy counting and molecular-identifier clustering-based TCR repertoire sequencing (MIDCIRS). On the study overall, not on this receptor specifically: Modeling gave about three recovered TCR RNA copies per cell versus roughly 10 by digital PCR, implying around 33% capture efficiency. When barcode sub-clustering was left out, chimeric consensus sequences inflated TCR diversity, with chimeras reaching as high as 47%. The sizes of highly expanded clones could end up underestimated when identical TCR molecules share a barcode. Clones above 20 RNA copies held over 99% of molecules in CMV-specific effector cells but under 1% in naive cells. The naive libraries included spiked-in Jurkat TCR RNA (roughly 9 copies' worth), and this RNA is not part of the donor repertoire. Spiked-in Jurkat TCR RNA equivalent to a single cell was reported to be detectable even among approximately 1.1 million naive CD8 T cells.

Libraries of naive CD8 T cells were built from anywhere between roughly 20,000 and 1,100,000 sorted cells, with 10%, 30% or 50% of the purified RNA used. Naive CD8 T cells were FACS-sorted as CD8+CD4-CCR7+CD45RA+ on a BD FACSAria II into RLT Plus buffer. To test detection sensitivity, Jurkat RNA equivalent to under 12 TCR copies was spiked into samples of roughly 18,000-1,000,000 naive CD8 T cells. Enrichment of CD8 T cells was done with RosetteSep CD8+ T Cell Enrichment Cocktail plus Ficoll-Paque, and ACK red cell lysis came afterward. From the germline V gene, CDR1 is SGHAT and CDR2 is FQNNGV. From the cysteine up to the phenylalanine, the CDR3 has a length of 18 residues. The sequence is cut down to CDR3 DNA, 54 bases in frame from base 1. Library construction relied on PCR. TCRdb names NextSeq 500 as the instrument used. Bulk TCR libraries were made following a previously described method, with the TCR primers given in Table S5. Total RNA was purified with the Qiagen AllPrep DNA/RNA kit. Before analysis, reads from multiple sequencing runs of one library were combined. On the study's bioinformatics: Reads were retained only if the reads had an exact TCR constant sequence, and the retained reads were trimmed to 150 nt and grouped according to their 12-nt molecular barcodes. Within each barcode group, reads were sub-clustered at a 15% Levenshtein threshold, and quality-weighted consensus sequences were built per RNA molecule. Non-functional sequences were filtered out, along with any lower-count sequence sitting one edit away from another sequence. On the basis of fitting two negative binomial distributions, barcode sub-clusters with fewer than 20% of the maximum read count were discarded. TCRdb reanalyzed the raw reads on its own, using fastp at Q25 for trimming and MiXCR for clone calling, and kept in-frame beta chains. Each CDR3 protein appears once, grouped with its most common genes and DNA. The V and J calls were not made by the authors but by TCRdb's processing. This sample has about 510,000 distinct CDR3 sequences in its table, and roughly 25% of those were observed once. The leading ten clones occupy approximately 0.8% of the sample.

Points on this clonotype: Its antigen remains unidentified. One end of the junction is discordant with germline, which a read error may explain.

The sequence derives from a human donor in good health. Some libraries in this study had Jurkat cell RNA spiked in. The specimen sequenced was naive CD8+ T cells from blood, with Jurkat cell RNA spiked in. Per the publication, the cell subset or site label means: FACS-sorted CD8+CD4-CCR7+CD45RA+ naive T cells. The chain was built from TRBV11-2 and TRBJ2-1, and 8 junctional nucleotides match TRBD2. The bases read TGTGCCAGCAGCCTCCCCCCGGTCGCGGGGGGTTACTACAATGAGCAGTCCTTC. Translated, this gives CASSLPPVAGGYYNEQSF. Joined to the reference TRBV11-2 and TRBJ2-1 proteins, this CDR3 gives the full variable domain: EAGVAQSPRYKIIEKRQSVAFWCNPISGHATLYWYQQILGQGPKLLIQFQNNGVVDDSQLPKDRFSAERLKGVDSTLKIQPAKLEDSAVYLCASSLPPVAGGYYNEQSFGPGTRLTVL.